The rows below give T cell receptor beta chains drawn from one sample of a study of cytomegalovirus exposure and HLA in healthy donors. Some clones are missing from TCRdb's copy, which holds only in-frame ones; the method was immunoSEQ multiplex PCR. The sample shows about 190,000 clones, approximately 78% of them seen only once. Specimen: PBMCs. Receptors originate from a woman aged 18 to 35 in good health and CMV-seronegative. CDR3s include the opening cysteine and the closing phenylalanine or tryptophan. A D gene is named only where the DNA matches it firmly. Where a row states a size, it is once, few, many or the class of an expanded clone; other rows omit it.

TRBJ2-7,TRBD1,TRBV5-4,-,CASSYFQGAYEQYF,TGTGCCAGCAGCTACTTCCAGGGGGCCTACGAGCAGTACTTC
TRBJ2-3,TRBD2,TRBV6-5,-,CASSSPASGSGDTQYF,TGTGCCAGCAGTTCTCCGGCCAGCGGGAGTGGAGATACGCAGTATTTT
TRBJ1-2,-,TRBV5-4,-,CASSSPAGNNYGYTF,TGTGCCAGCAGCTCCCCCGCCGGGAATAACTATGGCTACACCTTC
TRBJ2-3,-,TRBV25-1,-,CATTDPLGTDTQYF,TGTGCCACTACAGACCCTCTGGGCACAGATACGCAGTATTTT
TRBJ2-7,TRBD2,TRBV6-5,-,CASSSGGAGGREQYF,TGTGCCAGCAGTTCCGGGGGAGCGGGAGGACGCGAGCAGTACTTC
TRBJ2-2,-,TRBV7-2,-,CASSPAGPAWDTGELFF,TGTGCCAGCAGCCCCGCGGGGCCCGCGTGGGACACCGGGGAGCTGTTTTTT
TRBJ1-5,TRBD1,TRBV28,-,CASRRTGANQPQHF,TGTGCCAGCAGACGGACAGGGGCCAATCAGCCCCAGCATTTT
TRBJ2-5,-,TRBV11-2,-,CASSLRRAREETQYF,TGTGCCAGCAGCCTCCGCAGGGCACGGGAAGAGACCCAGTACTTC
TRBJ2-1,TRBD2,TRBV28,few,CASSLYRGGTYNEQFF,TGTGCCAGCAGTTTATATCGCGGGGGGACCTACAATGAGCAGTTCTTC
TRBJ2-7,-,TRBV4-2,once,CASSLTGYEQYF,TGTGCCAGCAGTCTAACGGGCTACGAGCAGTACTTC
TRBJ2-1,TRBD2,TRBV5-1,-,CASSRTSGSGNEQFF,TGCGCCAGCAGCCGTACTAGCGGGAGTGGTAATGAGCAGTTCTTC
TRBJ1-2,-,TRBV6-5,few,CASNFYGGTDDGYTF,TGTGCCAGCAATTTTTACGGCGGGACCGACGATGGCTACACCTTC
TRBJ2-7,-,TRBV10-1,few,CASSYGSSSEQYF,TGCGCCAGCAGTTACGGGAGTAGTAGCGAGCAGTACTTC
TRBJ2-3,TRBD1,TRBV5-4,-,CASSFGQGRTDTQYF,TGTGCCAGCAGCTTTGGACAGGGTCGCACAGATACGCAGTATTTT
TRBJ2-1,TRBD2,TRBV9,-,CASSVRRGGLAGAPYNEQFF,TGTGCCAGCAGCGTCCGAAGAGGGGGACTAGCGGGAGCCCCCTACAATGAGCAGTTCTTC
TRBJ2-1,TRBD2,TRBV5-1,-,CASSSSGHEQFF,TGCGCCAGCAGCTCTAGCGGCCATGAGCAGTTCTTC
TRBJ2-3,-,TRBV27,-,CASSFVGGPTDTQYF,TGTGCCAGCAGTTTTGTTGGCGGCCCCACAGATACGCAGTATTTT
TRBJ2-1,-,TRBV11-3,-,CASLGRGASYNEQFF,TGTGCCAGCCTGGGGAGGGGGGCCTCCTACAATGAGCAGTTCTTC
TRBJ2-1,TRBD2,TRBV7-9,few,CASSLEAGGRNEQFF,TGTGCCAGCAGCTTAGAGGCGGGAGGAAGAAATGAGCAGTTCTTC
TRBJ1-5,TRBD1,TRBV7-6,-,CASSLGPTGVGNQPQHF,TGTGCCAGCAGCTTAGGTCCTACAGGGGTGGGCAATCAGCCCCAGCATTTT
TRBJ1-2,-,TRBV29-1,-,CSGGPEGDYGYTF,TGCAGCGGGGGCCCGGAGGGTGACTATGGCTACACCTTC
TRBJ2-7,TRBD2,TRBV7-2,-,CASSLASGGAGGYEQYF,TGTGCCAGCAGCTTAGCTTCGGGAGGAGCGGGAGGCTACGAGCAGTACTTC
TRBJ2-1,TRBD2,TRBV7-9,-,CASSLLQAGVENEQFF,TGTGCCAGCAGCTTACTCCAAGCGGGAGTGGAAAATGAGCAGTTCTTC
TRBJ2-5,TRBD2,TRBV7-2,-,CASSSPSGRTQYF,TGTGCCAGCAGCTCACCTAGCGGGAGGACCCAGTACTTC
TRBJ2-7,-,TRBV10-2,few,CASSEFETGEYEQYF,TGCGCCAGCAGTGAGTTTGAGACAGGCGAGTACGAGCAGTACTTC
TRBJ1-2,TRBD1,TRBV19,-,CASSIGQGHGYTF,TGTGCCAGTAGTATAGGACAGGGTCATGGCTACACCTTC
TRBJ2-7,-,TRBV27,-,CASSYKREQYF,TGTGCCAGCAGTTATAAACGGGAGCAGTACTTC
TRBJ2-3,-,TRBV5-6,-,CASSPQGPDTQYF,TGTGCCAGCAGCCCGCAGGGCCCAGATACGCAGTATTTT
TRBJ2-1,-,TRBV19,-,CASALQGSEQFF,TGTGCCAGTGCCCTGCAGGGGAGTGAGCAGTTCTTC
TRBJ1-2,-,TRBV5-5,-,CASSLVKGGSYGYTF,TGTGCCAGCAGCTTGGTGAAGGGAGGAAGCTATGGCTACACCTTC
TRBJ1-2,TRBD1,TRBV30,-,CAWSVQGAHGYTF,TGTGCCTGGAGTGTACAGGGGGCGCATGGCTACACCTTC